Below, 32 T cell receptor beta chains from the same sample are listed, as sequenced in a study of blood T cell repertoires in COVID-19. Profiling relied on immunoSEQ multiplex PCR, and the TCRdb table lists in-frame clones only, not all of them. Among about 270,000 clones, around nine tenths were seen once, and the ten largest hold approximately 9.7%. The sample taken for sequencing was peripheral blood. These receptors were collected from a man in his forties with active or convalescent COVID-19.

The rearrangement links TRBV7-2 to TRBJ2-1, with TRBD2 matching 10 bases. CDR3 length: 15 residues. With 5 bases clipped from V and 7 bases from J, the junction kept 8 bases outside the gene matches. Per the germline V gene, CDR1 is SGHTA and CDR2 is FQGNSA. The CDR3 sequence: CASSPLAGAGNEQFF. The CDR3 bases are TGTGCCAGCAGCCCCCTAGCGGGAGCGGGGAATGAGCAGTTCTTC. The entire variable domain, with the rest obtained from reference TRBV7-2 and TRBJ2-1, is as follows: GAGVSQSPSNKVTEKGKDVELRCDPISGHTALYWYRQSLGQGLEFLIYFQGNSAPDKSGLPSDRFSAERTGGSVSTLTIQRTQQEDSAVYLCASSPLAGAGNEQFFGPGTRLTVL.

This rearrangement joins TRBV10-3 to TRBJ1-5, with D maybe TRBD1 (6 bases). Germline V gene sequence: CDR1 ENHRY, CDR2 SYGVKD. V gave up 3 bases and J gave up 5 bases, with 14 bases separating them. The CDR3 length is 15 residues. CDR3 DNA: TGTGCCATCAGTGACCCAGGGGCGAGGGATCAGCCCCAGCATTTT. Protein sequence: CAISDPGARDQPQHF.

The V call is TRBV3-1 (or the pseudogene TRBV3-2), the J call TRBJ2-3; tentative D call: TRBD2 (7 bases). V dropped 1 base and J dropped 5 bases, with 13 bases sitting between them. Germline V gives CDR1 LGHDT, CDR2 YNNKEL (reference sequence). The CDR3 contains 15 residues. The CDR3: CASSQVGGPKDTQYF. The CDR3 region has the DNA TGTGCCAGCAGCCAAGTGGGGGGGCCAAAAGATACGCAGTATTTT.

The rearrangement uses TRBV7-2 and TRBJ2-7, with D tentatively TRBD2 (5 bases). V was clipped by 5 bases and J by 0 bases, with 17 bases between them. This CDR3 has 16 residues. CDR1 and CDR2 from the germline V gene are SGHTA and FQGNSA. CDR3 protein: CASSPRGLRSSYEQYF. As DNA, the CDR3 is TGTGCCAGCAGCCCGCGAGGACTCAGGAGCTCCTACGAGCAGTACTTC.

The CDR3 bases are TGTGCCAGCAGTGCTGGACAGATCAATGGCTACACCTTC. As protein: CASSAGQINGYTF. The chain joins TRBV25-1 to TRBJ1-2, with D maybe TRBD1 (6 bases). CDR1 and CDR2 from the germline V gene are MGHDK and SYGVNS. The germline V and J ends were trimmed by 4 bases and 6 bases, with 12 bases remaining between them. The CDR3 totals 13 residues.

This chain joins TRBV11-3 and TRBJ2-2; 9 nucleotides match TRBD1. The CDR3 loop spans 18 amino acids. CDR1 is SGHNT and CDR2 is YENEEA in the germline V gene. V gave up 0 bases and J gave up 5 bases; unmatched junction bases: 10. CDR3 sequence: CASSLDRTGGSRTGELFF. CDR3 DNA: TGTGCCAGCAGCTTAGATCGAACAGGGGGCTCCCGAACCGGGGAGCTGTTTTTT. Complete variable domain (other parts from reference TRBV11-3 and TRBJ2-2): EAGVVQSPRYKIIEKKQPVAFWCNPISGHNTLYWYLQNLGQGPELLIRYENEEAVDDSQLPKDRFSAERLKGVDSTLKIQPAELGDSAVYLCASSLDRTGGSRTGELFFGEGSRLTVL.

A single count supports this clone. The rearrangement links TRBV9 to TRBJ1-5, with 7 bases matching TRBD1. V shed 3 bases and J 4 bases; nucleotides not matched to a gene: 4. This CDR3 region has 14 residues. The germline V gene encodes CDR1 SGDLS and CDR2 YYNGEE. The CDR3 here is CASSAGTANQPQHF. The CDR3, as DNA: TGTGCCAGCAGCGCCGGGACAGCGAATCAGCCCCAGCATTTT.

The chain employs TRBV9 and TRBJ2-3; no firm D call. This CDR3 has 11 residues. V lost 0 bases, J lost 6 bases, and 2 bases lay in between. Germline CDR1 reads SGDLS; CDR2 reads YYNGEE. CDR3 sequence: CASSVADTQYF. The CDR3 DNA sequence: TGTGCCAGCAGCGTAGCGGATACGCAGTATTTT.

The chain recombines TRBV28 with TRBJ1-6; D call uncertain. The V gene lost 6 bases and the J gene lost 4 bases, with 13 bases spanning the gap. Looked up from germline, CDR1 is MDHEN and CDR2 is SYDVKM. The CDR3 has 15 amino acids. CDR3 sequence (DNA): TGTGCCAGCAGCCGAACGACTGTTTATAATTCACCCCTCCACTTT. It specifies CASSRTTVYNSPLHF.

This clone was seen many times. Germline and junction disagree at one end, which may indicate a read error. The rearrangement links TRBV6-5 to TRBJ1-5; no clear D gene. The CDR3 sequence is 15 residues long. Looked up from germline, CDR1 is MNHEY and CDR2 is SVGAGI. DNA for the CDR3: TGTGCCAGCAAAACATCGGACCTTAGCGATCAGCCCCAGCATTTT. It encodes CASKTSDLSDQPQHF.

This CDR3 is CASSLSSGNQPQHF. The CDR3 DNA follows: TGTGCCAGCAGCTTGAGCTCGGGCAATCAGCCCCAGCATTTT. The V gene is TRBV5-6, the J gene TRBJ1-5; D ambiguous. CDR3 length: 14 residues. In germline, CDR1 is SGHDT, CDR2 YYEEEE. Trimming removed 1 base at V and 2 bases at J, with 7 bases between.

The chain is built from TRBV28 and TRBJ2-1, with D perhaps matching TRBD1 (6 bases). Germline V CDR1 and CDR2: MDHEN, SYDVKM. The CDR3 spans 13 residues. Trimming stripped 8 bases from V and 5 bases from J, with 13 bases between. The CDR3: CASLSWTDNEQFF. In DNA form, the CDR3 reads TGTGCCAGCCTCTCATGGACAGACAATGAGCAGTTCTTC.

This rearrangement joins TRBV27 to TRBJ1-2; weak D call: TRBD1 (5 bases). CDR1 is MNHEY, CDR2 SMNVEV, per germline (reference sequence). The length of the CDR3 is 15 residues. Trimming removed 2 bases from V and 0 bases from J, with 10 bases in between. The CDR3 here is CASSLTGDTNYGYTF. CDR3 bases: TGTGCCAGCAGTTTAACAGGCGATACTAACTATGGCTACACCTTC.

The chain uses TRBV4-2 and TRBJ2-2; TRBD1 might be the D (5 bases). CDR3 length equals 15 residues. CDR1 LGHNA and CDR2 YNFKEQ come from the germline V gene. Trimming shortened V by 4 bases and J by 6 bases, and 15 bases separated the two germline ends. CDR3 region: CASSPGQDPPGELFF. DNA of the CDR3: TGTGCCAGCAGCCCAGGACAAGACCCACCCGGGGAGCTGTTTTTT.

The chain carries TRBV19 and TRBJ2-5; 13 nucleotides match TRBD2. Germline V gives CDR1 LNHDA, CDR2 SQIVND (reference sequence). CDR3 length equals 16 residues. With 6 bases clipped from V and 1 base from J, the junction kept 5 bases outside the gene matches. Written as DNA, the CDR3 is TGTGCCAGTAGCACCGGACTAGCGGGGGTCCAAGAGACCCAGTACTTC. Amino acid sequence: CASSTGLAGVQETQYF. Full variable domain (missing parts from reference TRBV19 and TRBJ2-5): DGGITQSPKYLFRKEGQNVTLSCEQNLNHDAMYWYRQDPGQGLRLIYYSQIVNDFQKGDIAEGYSVSREKKESFPLTVTSAQKNPTAFYLCASSTGLAGVQETQYFGPGTRLLVL.

The chain has TRBV5-1 and TRBJ2-5; tentatively, D is TRBD1 (6 bases). Germline values: CDR1 SGHRS, CDR2 YFSETQ. V lost 1 base and J lost 5, with 15 bases in between. The CDR3 covers 15 residues. CDR3 amino acids: CASSLWGPGGETQYF. CDR3 nucleotides: TGCGCCAGCAGCTTGTGGGGGCCAGGCGGGGAGACCCAGTACTTC.

The gene calls are TRBV11-2 and TRBJ1-6; D gene ambiguous. Germline V gene data show CDR1 as SGHAT and CDR2 as FQNNGV. With 5 bases removed from V and 5 bases from J, the gap between germline ends came to 16 bases. The CDR3 is 16 amino acids. The CDR3 sequence is CASSVWRGRDNSPLHF. For the CDR3, the DNA is TGTGCCAGCAGCGTCTGGAGAGGGAGGGATAATTCACCCCTCCACTTT. Filled out from reference TRBV11-2 and TRBJ1-6, the complete variable domain reads EAGVAQSPRYKIIEKRQSVAFWCNPISGHATLYWYQQILGQGPKLLIQFQNNGVVDDSQLPKDRFSAERLKGVDSTLKIQPAKLEDSAVYLCASSVWRGRDNSPLHFGNGTRLTVT.

CDR3 nucleotides: TGCGCCAGCAGCTCGGGGGTCGAAGGGTTAGAACCCCTCCACTTT. Its translation: CASSSGVEGLEPLHF. The chain has TRBV5-1 and TRBJ1-6; D might be TRBD1 (5 bases). The CDR3 length is 15 residues. Germline V gives CDR1 SGHRS, CDR2 YFSETQ. Trimming shortened V by 3 bases and J by 12 bases, and 19 bases separated the two germline ends.

V and J are TRBV6-1 and TRBJ1-5, with D hard to call. V was pared by 2 bases and J by 4 bases, with 12 bases between. The CDR3 is 15 amino acids. Germline V lookup: CDR1 MNHNS, CDR2 SASEGT. The CDR3 region has the DNA TGTGCCAGCAGTGAATCAAGAGGGCGGAATCAGCCCCAGCATTTT. Its translation is CASSESRGRNQPQHF.

J is TRBJ2-7 and V is TRBV29-1; possible D gene TRBD2, 6 bases. The CDR3 spans 15 residues. Trimming pared 0 bases from V and 3 bases from J, leaving 15 bases between. The germline V gene has CDR1 SQVTM and CDR2 ANQGSEA. CDR3 coding DNA: TGCAGCGTTGAAGATCTGACTAGTCTAGTCTACGAGCAGTACTTC. This sequence encodes CSVEDLTSLVYEQYF.

This clone appeared a few times. The chain carries TRBV28 and TRBJ1-1, with a tentative D call TRBD1 (5 bases). The length of the CDR3 is 15 residues. Germline V lookup: CDR1 MDHEN, CDR2 SYDVKM. V was clipped by 1 base and J by 7 bases, with 16 bases between them. CDR3 residues: CASSLSAGRNFEAFF. The CDR3 DNA reads as TGTGCCAGCAGTTTATCCGCAGGGAGGAATTTTGAAGCTTTCTTT.

The chain is built from TRBV3-1 (or the pseudogene TRBV3-2) and TRBJ1-4; 8 nucleotides align to TRBD1. The CDR3 covers 13 residues. Unmatched junction bases numbered 4, after V lost 7 bases and J lost 6 bases. Germline loops: CDR1 LGHDT, CDR2 YNNKEL (reference sequence). This chain's CDR3 is CASTTGQDEKLFF. The CDR3 DNA reads as TGTGCCAGCACCACGGGACAGGATGAAAAACTGTTTTTT.

The rearrangement uses TRBV10-3 and TRBJ2-7, with 8 positions matching TRBD2. The CDR3 consists of 12 residues. Germline CDR1 and CDR2: ENHRY and SYGVKD. The trim removed 5 bases at V and 5 bases at J, leaving 2 bases unmatched. The CDR3 sequence is CAISKTSDEQYF. The CDR3 DNA reads TGTGCCATCAGTAAGACTAGCGACGAGCAGTACTTC.

The J gene is TRBJ2-1, the V gene TRBV24-1; 7 positions agree with TRBD1. This CDR3 spans 15 amino acids. CDR1 is KGHDR and CDR2 is SFDVKD in the germline V gene. Trimming took 5 bases from V and 0 from J; bases not matched to a gene: 3. CDR3 coding DNA: TGTGCCACCAGTGGACAGGGTAGCTCCTACAATGAGCAGTTCTTC. It translates to CATSGQGSSYNEQFF.

The CDR3 is CASSQGLAGGTGELFF. The CDR3 coding sequence is TGTGCCAGCAGTCAAGGACTAGCGGGAGGGACCGGGGAGCTGTTTTTT. The V and J genes are TRBV28 and TRBJ2-2; 15 nucleotides line up with TRBD2. V gave up 5 bases and J gave up 5 bases; unmatched junction bases: 3. From germline, CDR1 is MDHEN and CDR2 SYDVKM. This CDR3 has 16 amino acids.

In nucleotides, the CDR3 is TGTGCCAGCTCACCCTTTAGCGCCGAGCAGTACTTC. Its protein is CASSPFSAEQYF. The chain has TRBV18 and TRBJ2-7; tentative D call: TRBD2 (5 bases). V shed 3 bases and J shed 6 bases, with 9 bases lying between them. The CDR3 loop spans 12 amino acids. Germline CDR1 reads KGHSH; CDR2 reads LQKENI.

The chain combines TRBV11-2 with TRBJ1-5; possible D gene TRBD1, 5 bases. CDR3 size: 14 residues. Germline values: CDR1 SGHAT, CDR2 FQNNGV. V was clipped by 5 bases and J by 2 bases, with 10 bases between them. Here the CDR3 DNA reads TGTGCCAGCAGCAGGGGTTATGGCAATCAGCCCCAGCATTTT. Protein: CASSRGYGNQPQHF.

This clone was observed a few times. This chain links TRBV15 with TRBJ1-5, with D tentatively TRBD1 (6 bases). The germline V and J ends were trimmed by 0 bases and 1 base, with 10 bases remaining between them. The CDR3 extends over 16 amino acids. Per germline, CDR1 LNHNV and CDR2 YYDKDF (reference sequence). CDR3 nucleotides: TGTGCCACCAGCAGAGATCGACAGGCCAGCAATCAGCCCCAGCATTTT. Its translation is CATSRDRQASNQPQHF.

About this clone: Other DNA variants within this sample encode the same CDR3. The V and J genes are TRBV7-2 and TRBJ2-2; no reliable D call. CDR1 is SGHTA, CDR2 FQGNSA, per germline. There are 14 residues in the CDR3. Trimming took off 5 bases at V and 6 bases at J, with 13 bases between the two ends. In DNA, the CDR3 is TGTGCCAGCAGCCCTCGGGTGGTGTCCGGGGAGCTGTTTTTT. Its protein is CASSPRVVSGELFF.

The chain is built from TRBV6-5 and TRBJ1-4; 7 positions match TRBD1. Germline CDR1 reads MNHEY; CDR2 reads SVGAGI. The CDR3 sequence is 15 residues long. With V trimmed by 6 bases and J by 8 bases, 12 bases remained unmatched. The CDR3 coding sequence is TGTGCCAGCAGCCTTCTCACCGGGACAGCCGAAAAACTGTTTTTT. Its protein is CASSLLTGTAEKLFF.

The chain links TRBV24-1 to TRBJ1-3; TRBD1 matches at 10 bases. Germline V CDR1 and CDR2: KGHDR, SFDVKD. The CDR3 has 16 residues. The junction had 4 bases not matched to a gene; V was cut back by 4 bases and J by 2 bases. DNA of the CDR3: TGTGCCACCAGTGAAACCGGACAGGGGGCTGGAAACACCATATATTTT. Residues: CATSETGQGAGNTIYF.

Remarks on this clone: Compared with germline, one end of the junction differs, possibly owing to a read error. The rearrangement uses TRBV28 and TRBJ1-5, with 8 bases that match TRBD1. The germline CDR1 and CDR2 sequences are MDHEN and SYDVKM. The length of the CDR3 is 15 residues. As DNA, the CDR3 is TGTGCCAGCAGTTTATTGGACAGGGCGAATCAACCCCAGCATTTT. Its protein product is CASSLLDRANQPQHF.